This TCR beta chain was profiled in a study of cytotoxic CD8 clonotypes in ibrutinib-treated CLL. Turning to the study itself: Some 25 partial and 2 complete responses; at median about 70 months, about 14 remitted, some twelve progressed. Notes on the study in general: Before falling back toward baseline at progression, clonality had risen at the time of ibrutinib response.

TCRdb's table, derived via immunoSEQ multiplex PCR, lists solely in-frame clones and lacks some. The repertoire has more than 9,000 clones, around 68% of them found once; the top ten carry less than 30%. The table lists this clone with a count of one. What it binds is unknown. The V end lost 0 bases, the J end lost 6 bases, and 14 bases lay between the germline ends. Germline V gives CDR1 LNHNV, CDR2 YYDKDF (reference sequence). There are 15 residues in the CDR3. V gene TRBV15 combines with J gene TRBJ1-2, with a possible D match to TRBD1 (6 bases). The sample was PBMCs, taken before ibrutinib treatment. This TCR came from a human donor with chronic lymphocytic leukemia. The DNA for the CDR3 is TGTGCCACCAGCAGAGACAGGGGTATCTCTCATGGCTACACCTTC. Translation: CATSRDRGISHGYTF.